This is a list of T cell receptor beta chains from one sample in a study of blood T cell repertoires in COVID-19. The data were produced by immunoSEQ multiplex PCR, yet TCRdb's version contains in-frame clones alone and is incomplete. The sample lists around 310,000 clones, 85% to 90% seen once, with roughly 4% in the top ten. The source material was peripheral blood. These receptors were taken from a woman aged 45-65 years with active or convalescent COVID-19. The CDR3 runs from the conserved cysteine through the conserved F or W. Fields, in order: CDR3 DNA, CDR3 protein, V gene, clone size, D gene, J gene. D genes are given only for firm matches. Rows give clone size only sometimes, using once, few, many, or a class for an expanded clone.

DNA: TGTGCCAGTAGGGACAGGGGTACAGATACGCAGTATTTT; CDR3: CASRDRGTDTQYF; V: TRBV19; size: .; D: TRBD1; J: TRBJ2-3
DNA: TGTGCCAGCAGCTCCCTAGCGGGAGAATACAATGAGCAGTTCTTC; CDR3: CASSSLAGEYNEQFF; V: TRBV7-3; size: .; D: TRBD2; J: TRBJ2-1
DNA: TGTGCCTGGGAACTGCCGAGGGCCCGACCGAGCACTGAAGCTTTCTTT; CDR3: CAWELPRARPSTEAFF; V: TRBV30; size: .; D: .; J: TRBJ1-1
DNA: TGTGCCAGCACCGCCCGTGCGGATACGCAGTATTTT; CDR3: CASTARADTQYF; V: TRBV25-1; size: .; D: .; J: TRBJ2-3
DNA: TGTGCCAGCAGTGGGTCGGGGGTTCGATCACCCCTCCACTTT; CDR3: CASSGSGVRSPLHF; V: TRBV2; size: .; D: .; J: TRBJ1-6
DNA: TGTGCCAGCTCAGTTACTACAGGGGGCACAGATACGCAGTATTTT; CDR3: CASSVTTGGTDTQYF; V: TRBV18; size: .; D: TRBD1; J: TRBJ2-3
DNA: TGTGCCAGCAGCCAAGACGGGACTAGCGGGGCCTACGAGCAGTACTTC; CDR3: CASSQDGTSGAYEQYF; V: TRBV4-2; size: .; D: TRBD2; J: TRBJ2-7
DNA: TGTGCCAGCAGTTTCCAGGGGTTGAGCTCCTACAATGAGCAGTTCTTC; CDR3: CASSFQGLSSYNEQFF; V: TRBV28; size: few; D: .; J: TRBJ2-1
DNA: TGTGCCAGTAGCCAAGCGGGAGTTCAATCAGATACGCAGTATTTT; CDR3: CASSQAGVQSDTQYF; V: TRBV19; size: once; D: TRBD2; J: TRBJ2-3
DNA: TGTGCCAGCAGTCCGGGAGACATACTTAACACTGAAGCTTTCTTT; CDR3: CASSPGDILNTEAFF; V: TRBV7-8; size: .; D: .; J: TRBJ1-1
DNA: TGTGCCAGCAGCCCTAGGTCGGGTAGCAATCAGCCCCAGCATTTT; CDR3: CASSPRSGSNQPQHF; V: TRBV7-2; size: once; D: .; J: TRBJ1-5
DNA: TGTGCCAGCTCCCCGGGACAGGGTAGCAATCAGCCCCAGCATTTT; CDR3: CASSPGQGSNQPQHF; V: TRBV7-9; size: .; D: TRBD1; J: TRBJ1-5
DNA: TGTGCCAGCACCCCAGGGGAGCCCCATCAGCCCCAGCATTTT; CDR3: CASTPGEPHQPQHF; V: TRBV7-2; size: once; D: .; J: TRBJ1-5
DNA: TGCGCCAGCAGCTTGGACCCGGGAAGCTCCTATAATTCACCCCTCCACTTT; CDR3: CASSLDPGSSYNSPLHF; V: TRBV5-1; size: .; D: .; J: TRBJ1-6
DNA: TGTGCTAGTGGTTTGAGGACAGGGTTTACCGGGGAGCTGTTTTTT; CDR3: CASGLRTGFTGELFF; V: TRBV12-5; size: .; D: TRBD1; J: TRBJ2-2
DNA: TGCGCCAGCAACACCCAAGGGGCTTACAATGAGCAGTTCTTC; CDR3: CASNTQGAYNEQFF; V: TRBV5-1; size: .; D: .; J: TRBJ2-1
DNA: TGCGCCAGCAGCTTGGACGCGGGTAGGATGGACATTCAGTACTTC; CDR3: CASSLDAGRMDIQYF; V: TRBV5-1; size: .; D: .; J: TRBJ2-4
DNA: TGTGCCAGTAGTACCCCGGACAGAAACACCGGGGAGCTGTTTTTT; CDR3: CASSTPDRNTGELFF; V: TRBV19; size: .; D: .; J: TRBJ2-2
DNA: TGTGCCAGCAGCCCTCGCCGACTAGCGGGAGCAAACAATGAGCAGTTCTTC; CDR3: CASSPRRLAGANNEQFF; V: TRBV7-3; size: once; D: TRBD2; J: TRBJ2-1
DNA: TGTGCCAGCAGTAAAGCGGACAGAATTTACAATCAGCCCCAGCATTTT; CDR3: CASSKADRIYNQPQHF; V: TRBV2; size: .; D: .; J: TRBJ1-5
DNA: TGCGCCAGCAGCCAAGACCGGGGGAGAAGGGACAATGAGCAGTTCTTC; CDR3: CASSQDRGRRDNEQFF; V: TRBV4-3; size: .; D: .; J: TRBJ2-1
DNA: TGCAGTGCGGGAGATCGCTACGAGCAGTACTTC; CDR3: CSAGDRYEQYF; V: TRBV20-1; size: .; D: .; J: TRBJ2-7